These 26 T cell receptor beta chains were sequenced from one sample in a study of read filtering for tumor transcriptome and immune sequencing (dated by TCRdb to between 2020 and 2021). TCRdb records Illumina HiSeq 4000 as the sequencer. TCR libraries were constructed from approximately 360 ng RNA using the Immunoverse kit, and molecular barcoded adaptors covering alpha/delta and beta/gamma chains were employed. Through fastp at Q25 and MiXCR, TCRdb rebuilt clones from the public reads, retaining in-frame beta chains. Every entry covers one CDR3 protein and lists the most common genes and DNA from its rows. Here the sample has around 48,000 distinct CDR3 sequences; approximately 18% occur a single time. The top ten clones comprise 15% of the sample. Sequencing input: a population of CD138-negative cells sorted from bone marrow. In light of the paper, this sample's cell subset or site label describes: bone marrow mononuclear cells depleted of CD138+ plasma/myeloma cells by negative magnetic selection. Receptors were obtained from a donor aged 40 or older with multiple myeloma.

Note on this clonotype: This clone may be a read error of a much larger clone one base away. The chain couples TRBV7-9 to TRBJ2-1, with D perhaps TRBD1 or TRBD2 (5 bases each). Trimming shortened V by 7 bases and J by 4 bases, and 20 bases separated the two germline ends. This CDR3 has 16 amino acids. Germline values: CDR1 SEHNR, CDR2 FQNEAQ (reference sequence). DNA for the CDR3: TGTGCCAGCAACACTCCCCCCGGGACGGAGTACAATGAGCAGTTCTTC. Protein: CASNTPPGTEYNEQFF.

At least ten counts were recorded for this clonotype. The gene calls are TRBV28 and TRBJ2-1; D possibly corresponds to TRBD1 (7 bases). Looked up from germline, CDR1 is MDHEN and CDR2 is SYDVKM. Between the trimmed V and J ends, which lost 6 bases and 7 bases, there was a span of 22 bases. The CDR3 runs 16 residues. DNA for the CDR3: TGTGCCAGCAGCACACATACTACCCCAGGGGGGAATGAGCAGTTCTTC. It translates to CASSTHTTPGGNEQFF.

This clonotype has a count of ten or more. This sequence joins TRBV18 and TRBJ1-5; possible D gene TRBD1, 5 bases. The V end lost 8 bases, the J end lost 5 bases, and 19 bases lay between the germline ends. This CDR3 is built from 15 residues. Germline V CDR1 and CDR2: KGHSH, LQKENI. The CDR3 DNA reads TGTGCCAGCGCTACGGGCCAGACAGACGATCAGCCCCAGCATTTT. This codes for CASATGQTDDQPQHF. The complete variable domain, with remaining parts taken from reference TRBV18 and TRBJ1-5, reads NAGVMQNPRHLVRRRGQEARLRCSPMKGHSHVYWYRQLPEEGLKFMVYLQKENIIDESGMPKERFSAEFPKEGPSILRIQQVVRGDSAAYFCASATGQTDDQPQHFGDGTRLSIL.

About this clonotype: A far larger clone is only one base removed, so a read error is likely. The chain has TRBV7-6 and TRBJ2-7, with 10 bases fitting TRBD2. Germline V gives CDR1 SGHVS, CDR2 FNYEAQ. The CDR3 consists of 16 residues. Unmatched junction bases numbered 14, after V lost 5 bases and J lost 7 bases. CDR3: CASSADSLAGYNEQYF. The CDR3 region has the DNA TGTGCCAGCAGCGCCGACTCACTAGCGGGATACAATGAGCAGTACTTC.

This clonotype appeared many times. This chain uses TRBV29-1 with TRBJ1-5; TRBD1 agrees at 8 bases. CDR3 size: 15 residues. The germline V gene encodes CDR1 SQVTM and CDR2 ANQGSEA. The V segment lost 0 bases and the J segment 3 bases; nucleotides outside the gene matches: 4. This chain's CDR3 is CSVEDGTGPNQPQHF. In DNA form, the CDR3 reads TGCAGCGTTGAAGACGGGACAGGCCCCAATCAGCCCCAGCATTTT.

A remark on this clonotype: The junction departs from the called germline gene at one end, perhaps through a read error. The rearrangement links TRBV18 to TRBJ2-2; D is unclear. The CDR3 contains 15 residues. Germline lookup yields CDR1 KGHSH and CDR2 LQKENI. The CDR3 sequence is CVSSPPDYRTGELFF. The CDR3 DNA reads as TGTGTCAGCTCACCACCGGATTATCGCACCGGGGAGCTGTTTTTT. Using reference TRBV18 and TRBJ2-2 for the parts outside the CDR3, the full variable domain is NAGVMQNPRHLVRRRGQEARLRCSPMKGHSHVYWYRQLPEEGLKFMVYLQKENIIDESGMPKERFSAEFPKEGPSILRIQQVVRGDSAAYFCVSSPPDYRTGELFFGEGSRLTVL.

V and J are TRBV5-1 and TRBJ2-6; no firm D call. Germline V gives CDR1 SGHRS, CDR2 YFSETQ. The CDR3 length is 15 residues. Trimming shortened V by 4 bases and J by 0 bases, and 8 bases separated the two germline ends. The CDR3: CASSSDGSGANVLTF. The DNA for the CDR3 is TGCGCCAGCAGCAGCGATGGCTCTGGGGCCAACGTCCTGACTTTC.

On this clonotype itself: This may stem from a read error, because a much larger clone lies one nucleotide away. CDR3 loop: CASSERTASTDTQYF. As DNA, the CDR3 is TGTGCCAGCAGTGAAAGGACTGCTAGCACAGATACGCAGTATTTT. The gene calls are TRBV25-1 and TRBJ2-3; D might be TRBD2 (5 bases). Germline CDR1 reads MGHDK; CDR2 reads SYGVNS. The ends were cut back, 2 bases at V and 0 bases at J, with 9 bases in the middle. The CDR3 runs to 15 residues.

The rearrangement links TRBV9 to TRBJ2-7, with D maybe TRBD2 (6 bases). The germline CDR1 and CDR2 sequences are SGDLS and YYNGEE. This CDR3 has 14 residues. Trimming took 0 bases from V and 2 from J, leaving 9 bases between them. The CDR3 DNA reads TGTGCCAGCAGCGTAGGTCGGGAGACCTACGAGCAGTACTTC. Translating gives CASSVGRETYEQYF.

This clonotype was counted at least ten times. J is TRBJ2-1 and V is TRBV20-1, with D unclear. V lost 4 bases and J lost 5, with 15 bases in between. The length of the CDR3 is 14 residues. CDR1 DFQATT and CDR2 SNEGSKA come from the germline V gene (reference sequence). CDR3 coding DNA: TGCAGTGCTACTAGTTCGGAGATTAACAATGAGCAGTTCTTC. This translates into CSATSSEINNEQFF.

By share of the sample, this clonotype is medium-sized. This chain joins TRBV11-2 and TRBJ2-1; D not resolved. The CDR3 contains 13 residues. CDR1 is SGHAT and CDR2 is FQNNGV in the germline V gene. Trimming took 1 base from V and 7 from J, leaving 8 bases between them. The CDR3 region has the DNA TGTGCCAGCAGCTTAGGGTCCTTGAATGAGCAGTTCTTC. Protein product: CASSLGSLNEQFF.

There are many counts of this clonotype. CDR3 residues: CASSGLWNQPQHF. The CDR3 DNA is TGCGCCAGCAGCGGACTTTGGAATCAGCCCCAGCATTTT. The J gene is TRBJ1-5, the V gene TRBV10-2, with D hard to call. Trimming took off 6 bases at V and 4 bases at J, with 10 bases between the two ends. The germline CDR1 and CDR2 sequences are WSHSY and SAAADI. This CDR3 is 13 amino acids long.

Comment on this clonotype: A much larger clone lies a single base off, so this may be a read error. This sequence joins TRBV5-1 and TRBJ1-2, with unresolved D. Germline-derived CDR1 and CDR2 are SGHRS and YFSETQ. CDR3 size: 13 residues. Here the CDR3 reads CACSLEGLSGYTF. For the CDR3, the DNA is TGCGCCTGCAGCTTGGAGGGTTTGTCGGGCTACACCTTC.

This clonotype turned up a few times. A read error may account for a junction end that differs from germline. The chain is built from TRBV7-2 and TRBJ1-5; the D gene is possibly TRBD1 (6 bases). Germline V lookup: CDR1 SGHTA, CDR2 FQGNSA. The CDR3 sequence is 15 residues long. CDR3: CASSKRTASNQPLHF. In DNA, the CDR3 is TGTGCCAGCAGCAAAAGGACAGCAAGCAATCAGCCCCTGCATTTT.

This clonotype has a count of ten or more. The chain joins TRBV11-2 to TRBJ1-2; D possibly corresponds to TRBD1 (6 bases). Trimming pared 5 bases from V and 5 bases from J, leaving 21 bases between. There are 16 residues in the CDR3. Per germline, CDR1 SGHAT and CDR2 FQNNGV. The CDR3 here is CASSPPGAGRDYGYTF. The CDR3 DNA is TGTGCCAGCAGCCCGCCGGGGGCAGGGAGGGATTATGGCTACACCTTC.

This clonotype was seen repeatedly, ten times or more. J is TRBJ1-2 and V is TRBV6-1; possibly TRBD1 for D (5 bases). The CDR3 is 12 amino acids. Germline-derived CDR1 and CDR2 are MNHNS and SASEGT. V shed 9 bases and J shed 9 bases, with 17 bases lying between them. CDR3 nucleotides: TGTGCCAGTCATATGGGGGAAGGAAGCTACACCTTC. It specifies CASHMGEGSYTF.

There are many counts of this clonotype. This chain connects TRBV29-1 to TRBJ2-3, with TRBD2 matching 12 bases. The CDR3 covers 14 residues. In germline, CDR1 is SQVTM, CDR2 ANQGSEA. V trimming: 5 bases; J trimming: 4 bases; junction bases outside the gene matches: 4. CDR3: CSVRTSGRSDTQYF. In nucleotides, the CDR3 is TGCAGCGTTAGAACTAGCGGGAGGTCAGATACGCAGTATTTT.

This clonotype was detected ten times or more. CDR3 sequence: CASSDTTVYNEQFF. The CDR3 DNA reads as TGTGCCAGCAGTGACACTACTGTCTACAATGAGCAGTTCTTC. The chain is built from TRBV28 and TRBJ2-1; D gene unclear. CDR3 size: 14 residues. The germline V gene encodes CDR1 MDHEN and CDR2 SYDVKM. V was trimmed by 5 bases and J by 3 bases, leaving 11 bases between them.

The table lists this clonotype with many counts. The chain is built from TRBV7-9 and TRBJ2-7; TRBD1 matches at 11 bases. V lost 1 base, J lost 5 bases, and 22 bases stayed unmatched. The germline V gene encodes CDR1 SEHNR and CDR2 FQNEAQ (reference sequence). CDR3 length equals 21 residues. Written as DNA, the CDR3 is TGTGCCAGCAGCTTAGGGGCTAGCCAACCCCCTTGGACAGGGGGCTTCCACGAGCAGTACTTC. It translates to CASSLGASQPPWTGGFHEQYF.

The table lists this clonotype with many counts. One end of the junction fails to match germline, which may point to a read error. This rearrangement joins TRBV28 to TRBJ2-1; 9 bases fit TRBD1. The CDR3 has 16 amino acids. From germline, CDR1 is MDHEN and CDR2 SYDVKM. CDR3 protein: CASSKQGARLGMRDLF. The CDR3 nucleotides read TGTGCCAGCAGCAAACAGGGGGCCCGTTTGGGGATGCGAGATCTCTTC.

The genes are TRBV5-1 and TRBJ1-5; D might be TRBD1 (5 bases). The CDR3 consists of 15 residues. Trimming took 0 bases from V and 3 from J, leaving 10 bases between them. The V gene's germline CDR1 is SGHRS and CDR2 YFSETQ. As DNA, the CDR3 is TGCGCCAGCAGCTTGGACGGGGGTTCCAATCAGCCCCAGCATTTT. It codes for CASSLDGGSNQPQHF.

This clonotype was seen repeatedly, ten times or more. The chain carries TRBV27 and TRBJ2-1; perhaps TRBD2 as D (6 bases). Germline V lookup: CDR1 MNHEY, CDR2 SMNVEV (reference sequence). V was clipped by 7 bases and J by 9 bases, with 16 bases between them. The CDR3 runs 13 residues. The CDR3 loop reads CASTGPRAGEQFF. CDR3 DNA: TGTGCCAGCACTGGCCCTCGAGCGGGTGAGCAGTTCTTC.

This clonotype was observed many times. The rearrangement joins TRBV4-1 to TRBJ2-7, with 12 bases aligning to TRBD2. Germline CDR1 and CDR2: MGHRA and YSYEKL. V dropped 4 bases and J dropped 4; count of bases not matched to a gene: 14. The CDR3 runs to 18 residues. Here the CDR3 DNA reads TGCGCCAGCAGCCTCGGGACTAGCGGGTCTGGATATTCGTACGAGCAGTACTTC. It specifies CASSLGTSGSGYSYEQYF.

This clonotype was counted at least ten times. This chain connects TRBV20-1 to TRBJ2-1; TRBD2 might be the D (6 bases). The ends were cut back, 4 bases at V and 6 bases at J, with 16 bases in the middle. CDR1 and CDR2 (germline): DFQATT, SNEGSKA (reference sequence). The CDR3 runs 14 residues. The CDR3 sequence: CSAIAGLSTNEQFF. Written as DNA, the CDR3 is TGCAGTGCTATTGCAGGACTATCGACCAATGAGCAGTTCTTC.

A note on this clonotype: This may come from a read error, since a much larger clone is one base off. V and J are TRBV12-3 or TRBV12-4 and TRBJ2-3; tentatively, D is TRBD1 (6 bases). The CDR3 contains 14 residues. The CDR3 region has the DNA TGTACCAGCAGTTCGGCCAACAGGGCAGATACGCAGTATTTT. It specifies CTSSSANRADTQYF.

In this sample, this clonotype turned up many times. This could be a read error, since a much larger clone is one nucleotide away. This rearrangement joins TRBV28 to TRBJ2-3; D remains ambiguous. Germline CDR1 is MDHEN and CDR2 is SYDVKM. This CDR3 is built from 15 residues. Trimming shortened V by 4 bases and J by 0 bases, and 11 bases separated the two germline ends. The CDR3 loop is CASSSTPRSTDTQYF. The CDR3 DNA reads TGTGCCAGCAGTTCCACCCCGAGGAGCACAGATACGCAGTATTTT. Based on the CDR3 plus reference TRBV28 and TRBJ2-3, the full variable domain is DVKVTQSSRYLVKRTGEKVFLECVQDMDHENMFWYRQDPGLGLRLIYFSYDVKMKEKGDIPEGYSVSREKKERFSLILESASTNQTSMYLCASSSTPRSTDTQYFGPGTRLTVL.